This T cell receptor (beta chain) is drawn from a study of STAT5B mutations in CD4+ large granular lymphocyte leukemia. Here immunoSEQ multiplex PCR was the method, and the copy in TCRdb shows in-frame clones only, minus some. Altogether about 3,500 clones are present, 85% being singletons, with the ten largest covering 2.4%. The table lists this clone with a few counts. Antigen unknown. The CDR3 extends over 16 amino acids. Looked up from germline, CDR1 is MGHRA and CDR2 is YSYEKL. The ends lost 0 bases at V and 6 bases at J; junction bases unmatched: 9. General study results and limits: Main leukemic clonotypes were patient-specific, but roughly 25% appeared at low frequency elsewhere.

Sequencing input: CD4+ T cells from blood buffy coats. The chain recombines TRBV4-1 with TRBJ2-7, with 9 bases aligning to TRBD2. This receptor was obtained from a human donor in good health. CDR3 in DNA: TGCGCCAGCAGCCAAGAATCAGGGCTAGCGGGACGCGAGCAGTACTTC. Its protein is CASSQESGLAGREQYF.